The entry that follows covers one T cell receptor (beta chain) sequence. The data originate from a study of T cells expressing NK-cell markers. The CDR3 is 15 residues long. In germline, CDR1 is SGDLS, CDR2 YYNGEE. TCRdb re-called the 5' RACE reads and gives one entry per CDR3 protein, without DNA. This sample's table reports about 390,000 distinct CDR3 sequences. The material sequenced was blood T cells: a sorted CD56 or NKG2C T cell subset, CD4+ or CD8+ T cells, or bulk PBMC T cells (not recorded which). The chain couples TRBV9 to TRBJ2-5. This receptor was identified in a woman in her forties or fifties in good health. The CDR3 sequence: CASSVGVRQEETQYF.